A single sample gave rise to the 30 T cell receptor beta chains below, sequenced in a study of a mutant IDH1 vaccine in newly diagnosed glioma. Assay: immunoSEQ multiplex PCR; the TCRdb copy retains only in-frame clones and omits some. There are about 64,000 clones in the sample; less than 85% occur only once, and about 9.4% lies in the top ten. Their recognized antigens are unknown. The time point is: week 11, during vaccination. Each dose of the vaccine consisted of 300 ug of mutant IDH1 20-mer peptide, with topical imiquimod. Sequenced here: PBMCs, sampled from a glioma patient whose treatment included an IDH1 peptide vaccine. These receptors were taken from a woman between 45 and 65 years old with glioma.

This chain uses TRBV30 with TRBJ2-7; D gene unclear. Germline V gene lookup returns CDR1 GTSNPN and CDR2 SVGIG (reference sequence). The ends were cut back, 2 bases at V and 2 bases at J, with 16 bases in the middle. There are 15 residues in the CDR3. CDR3 region: CAWSNFRISTYEQYF. In nucleotides, the CDR3 is TGTGCCTGGAGTAATTTCCGGATCTCGACCTACGAGCAGTACTTC.

The rearrangement joins TRBV5-4 to TRBJ1-1; no definite D call. CDR3 length: 12 residues. From germline, CDR1 is SGHNT and CDR2 YYREEE (reference sequence). V lost 3 bases, J lost 1 base, and 4 bases lay in between. The CDR3 nucleotides read TGTGCCAGCAGCTACGAGAACACTGAAGCTTTCTTT. Encoded protein: CASSYENTEAFF. Full variable domain (remainder filled in from reference TRBV5-4 and TRBJ1-1): ETGVTQSPTHLIKTRGQQVTLRCSSQSGHNTVSWYQQALGQGPQFIFQYYREEENGRGNFPPRFSGLQFPNYSSELNVNALELDDSALYLCASSYENTEAFFGQGTRLTVV.

The chain couples TRBV9 to TRBJ1-6; D might be TRBD1 (5 bases). There are 14 residues in the CDR3. Deletions cut 4 bases from V and 4 bases from J, with 9 bases between. Germline CDR1 and CDR2: SGDLS and YYNGEE. The CDR3: CASSTDSYNSPLHF. The CDR3 DNA is TGTGCCAGCAGCACTGACAGTTATAATTCACCCCTCCACTTT.

This chain links TRBV19 with TRBJ2-7, with TRBD1 identical over 10 bases. V was clipped by 4 bases and J by 4 bases; unmatched bases: 10. In germline, CDR1 is LNHDA, CDR2 SQIVND (reference sequence). This CDR3 comprises 16 residues. Here the CDR3 DNA reads TGTGCCAGTAGTAGCACCCCCGGGACAGGGGCGTACGAGCAGTACTTC. Its protein is CASSSTPGTGAYEQYF.

This clone turned up a few times. The rearrangement uses TRBV6-5 and TRBJ2-1; D might be TRBD2 (7 bases). Germline CDR1 reads MNHEY; CDR2 reads SVGAGI. The V end was cut by 6 bases, the J end by 4 bases, with 16 bases between. The CDR3 has 15 residues. The CDR3 protein is CASSNRRGGYNEQFF. The CDR3, as DNA: TGTGCCAGCAGCAACCGAAGGGGGGGGTACAATGAGCAGTTCTTC.

The chain carries TRBV19 and TRBJ1-4; tentatively, D is TRBD1 (6 bases). CDR3 length: 16 residues. V lost 4 bases and J lost 0, with 12 bases in between. Germline-derived CDR1 and CDR2 are LNHDA and SQIVND (reference sequence). The CDR3, as DNA: TGTGCCAGTAGTACACGAGCAGGGGCAACTAATGAAAAACTGTTTTTT. Protein sequence: CASSTRAGATNEKLFF. The full variable domain, completed using reference TRBV19 and TRBJ1-4, is DGGITQSPKYLFRKEGQNVTLSCEQNLNHDAMYWYRQDPGQGLRLIYYSQIVNDFQKGDIAEGYSVSREKKESFPLTVTSAQKNPTAFYLCASSTRAGATNEKLFFGSGTQLSVL.

This chain joins TRBV15 and TRBJ1-3, with D maybe TRBD1 (6 bases). V was clipped by 3 bases and J by 7 bases, with 22 bases between them. CDR3 size: 17 residues. The germline V gene has CDR1 LNHNV and CDR2 YYDKDF (reference sequence). The CDR3 loop is CATSSPGTRLSANTIYF. In DNA, the CDR3 is TGTGCCACCAGCAGTCCTGGGACACGACTATCGGCGAACACCATATATTTT.

Turning to this clone: One end of the junction is discordant with germline, which a read error may explain. For the CDR3, the DNA is TGTGCTAGCAGCTTAGGGCCTCCAGGGGCGGGTGGAAACACCATATATTTT. Protein: CASSLGPPGAGGNTIYF. The rearrangement joins TRBV7-7 to TRBJ1-3; TRBD1 is a possible D gene (6 bases). The CDR3 sequence is 17 residues long. The germline gives CDR1 SSHAT, CDR2 FNYEAQ (reference sequence).

This rearrangement joins TRBV9 to TRBJ2-1, with D maybe TRBD1 (5 bases). Looked up from germline, CDR1 is SGDLS and CDR2 is YYNGEE. The ends were cut back, 0 bases at V and 15 bases at J, with 19 bases in the middle. This CDR3 is built from 14 residues. CDR3 nucleotide sequence: TGTGCCAGCAGCGTAGCCCCCACCGGAGACAGACTGTTCTTC. As protein: CASSVAPTGDRLFF.

J is TRBJ1-1 and V is TRBV6-4; D is ambiguous. V was trimmed by 4 bases and J by 4 bases, leaving 10 bases between them. This CDR3 comprises 13 residues. From germline, CDR1 is MRHNA and CDR2 SNTAGT. The CDR3, as DNA: TGTGCCAGCAGTGTGGGCCTAGGCACTGAAGCTTTCTTT. This sequence encodes CASSVGLGTEAFF.

This clone occurred once. The V and J genes are TRBV11-2 and TRBJ1-1; D unresolved. The CDR3 runs to 15 residues. Trimming stripped 0 bases from V and 4 bases from J, with 12 bases between. The germline V gene encodes CDR1 SGHAT and CDR2 FQNNGV. The CDR3 nucleotides read TGTGCCAGCAGCTTAGATCCGGCGGAGAGCACTGAAGCTTTCTTT. Protein sequence: CASSLDPAESTEAFF. Filled out from reference TRBV11-2 and TRBJ1-1, the complete variable domain reads EAGVAQSPRYKIIEKRQSVAFWCNPISGHATLYWYQQILGQGPKLLIQFQNNGVVDDSQLPKDRFSAERLKGVDSTLKIQPAKLEDSAVYLCASSLDPAESTEAFFGQGTRLTVV.

V gene TRBV20-1 combines with J gene TRBJ2-1; D is unresolved. There are 10 residues in the CDR3. The ends were cut back, 1 base at V and 9 bases at J, with 4 bases in the middle. Germline V lookup: CDR1 DFQATT, CDR2 SNEGSKA (reference sequence). The CDR3 DNA reads as TGCAGTGCTAGAGGGGGTGAGCAGTTCTTC. Amino acids: CSARGGEQFF.

The J gene is TRBJ2-7, the V gene TRBV27; possibly TRBD2 for D (5 bases). The CDR3 runs 13 residues. Germline loops: CDR1 MNHEY, CDR2 SMNVEV (reference sequence). V lost 1 base and J lost 6, with 10 bases in between. This chain's CDR3 is CASSLFPRGEQYF. CDR3 DNA: TGTGCCAGCAGTTTATTCCCCCGGGGCGAGCAGTACTTC.

The J gene is TRBJ1-1, the V gene TRBV18; D is ambiguous. The length of the CDR3 is 13 residues. The V gene lost 6 bases and the J gene lost 4 bases, with 12 bases spanning the gap. CDR1 and CDR2 from the germline V gene are KGHSH and LQKENI. The CDR3 DNA reads as TGTGCCAGCTCGCTCTACAGCGCCACTGAAGCTTTCTTT. This encodes CASSLYSATEAFF.

The genes are TRBV19 and TRBJ2-3; D tentatively reads TRBD1 or TRBD2 (6 bases each). The CDR3 totals 15 residues. Trimming removed 3 bases at V and 3 bases at J, with 13 bases between. CDR1 LNHDA and CDR2 SQIVND come from the germline V gene (reference sequence). The CDR3 reads CASSIEGGHTDTQYF. CDR3 DNA sequence: TGTGCCAGTAGTATCGAGGGGGGCCATACAGATACGCAGTATTTT.

This chain joins TRBV5-1 and TRBJ1-2; no definite D call. Looked up from germline, CDR1 is SGHRS and CDR2 is YFSETQ. The CDR3 totals 14 residues. Trimming shortened V by 2 bases and J by 4 bases, and 12 bases separated the two germline ends. CDR3 sequence: CASSFVQEGYGYTF. Written as DNA, the CDR3 is TGCGCCAGCAGCTTTGTGCAGGAGGGCTATGGCTACACCTTC.

The chain recombines TRBV11-3 with TRBJ2-7; D may be TRBD1 or TRBD2 (5 bases each). V lost 7 bases and J 0 bases, leaving 10 bases between the germline ends. CDR1 and CDR2 from the germline V gene are SGHNT and YENEEA. This CDR3 contains 13 residues. CDR3: CASTQGRSYEQYF. The CDR3 DNA follows: TGTGCCAGCACGCAGGGACGCTCCTACGAGCAGTACTTC.

This clone appeared a single time. The chain carries TRBV6-6 and TRBJ2-5, with D perhaps matching TRBD2 (6 bases). CDR3 length: 14 amino acids. Trimming stripped 7 bases from V and 7 bases from J, with 19 bases between. Looked up from germline, CDR1 is MNHNY and CDR2 is SVGAGI (reference sequence). The CDR3 sequence is CASTYDAGRGTQYF. The CDR3 bases are TGTGCCAGCACCTACGATGCAGGGCGGGGGACCCAGTACTTC.

The rearrangement links TRBV9 to TRBJ1-6; D might be TRBD1 (5 bases). The V gene's germline CDR1 is SGDLS and CDR2 YYNGEE. The V end lost 1 base, the J end lost 6 bases, and 11 bases lay between the germline ends. The CDR3 contains 15 residues. The CDR3: CASSVRQSGNSPLHF. Here the CDR3 DNA reads TGTGCCAGCAGCGTAAGACAGTCGGGTAATTCACCCCTCCACTTT. The full variable domain, in which reference TRBV9 and TRBJ1-6 provide the parts outside the CDR3, is DSGVTQTPKHLITATGQRVTLRCSPRSGDLSVYWYQQSLDQGLQFLIQYYNGEERAKGNILERFSAQQFPDLHSELNLSSLELGDSALYFCASSVRQSGNSPLHFGNGTRLTVT.

The rearrangement uses TRBV19 and TRBJ2-7, with 7 positions matching TRBD1. J was trimmed by 2 bases and V by 6 bases; bases with no gene match: 7. The CDR3 contains 14 residues. CDR1 and CDR2 from the germline V gene are LNHDA and SQIVND (reference sequence). The CDR3 loop reads CASRADRRPYEQYF. The CDR3 region has the DNA TGTGCCAGTAGGGCGGACAGGAGACCCTACGAGCAGTACTTC.

The chain recombines TRBV27 with TRBJ1-1, with a possible D match to TRBD1 (5 bases). Trimming stripped 4 bases from V and 1 base from J, with 7 bases between. The CDR3 has 13 amino acids. Germline V gene data show CDR1 as MNHEY and CDR2 as SMNVEV (reference sequence). The CDR3 sequence: CASSWGGNTEAFF. The CDR3 nucleotides read TGTGCCAGCAGTTGGGGGGGGAACACTGAAGCTTTCTTT.

This sequence joins TRBV4-3 and TRBJ1-5, with D possibly being TRBD1 (5 bases). Per the germline V gene, CDR1 is LGHNA and CDR2 is YSLEER. CDR3 length: 14 amino acids. This CDR3 reads CAKGKGERNQPQHF. The CDR3 coding sequence is TGCGCAAAGGGCAAAGGGGAGCGCAATCAGCCCCAGCATTTT.

V gene TRBV9 combines with J gene TRBJ1-1; 9 bases match TRBD1. The CDR3 sequence is 16 residues long. V lost 0 bases to trimming and J lost 1 base; unmatched junction nucleotides: 4. Germline V gene data show CDR1 as SGDLS and CDR2 as YYNGEE. DNA of the CDR3: TGTGCCAGCAGCGTAGCCAGGGACAGGGAGAACACTGAAGCTTTCTTT. Translating gives CASSVARDRENTEAFF.

This chain links TRBV5-1 with TRBJ1-2; 7 bases agree with TRBD1. Germline CDR1 reads SGHRS; CDR2 reads YFSETQ. This CDR3 spans 15 amino acids. V lost 0 bases, J lost 4 bases, and 6 bases stayed unmatched. The CDR3 is CASSLASTGAYGYTF. The CDR3 DNA is TGCGCCAGCAGCTTGGCCTCTACAGGGGCCTATGGCTACACCTTC.

J is TRBJ1-4 and V is TRBV7-2; possible D gene TRBD1, 5 bases. Germline V gene sequence: CDR1 SGHTA, CDR2 FQGNSA. The V and J ends lost 4 bases and 7 bases respectively, with 13 bases between them. This CDR3 comprises 14 residues. The CDR3 sequence is CASSSSGGTEKLFF. CDR3 sequence (DNA): TGTGCCAGCAGCTCGAGCGGGGGGACTGAAAAACTGTTTTTT.

The chain recombines TRBV30 with TRBJ1-2; D is ambiguous. The CDR3 consists of 14 residues. The germline V gene encodes CDR1 GTSNPN and CDR2 SVGIG (reference sequence). V was pared by 3 bases and J by 3 bases, with 14 bases between. Here the CDR3 DNA reads TGTGCCTGGAGGGCCCTCACTAGTTACTATGGCTACACCTTC. It encodes CAWRALTSYYGYTF.

The chain has TRBV28 and TRBJ2-3, with 7 nucleotides matching TRBD1. The V gene end was trimmed by 7 bases and the J gene end by 4 bases; junction bases not matched to a gene: 14. The CDR3 extends over 16 amino acids. Germline V gives CDR1 MDHEN, CDR2 SYDVKM. The CDR3 spells CASTEPTGKGADTQYF. DNA of the CDR3: TGTGCCAGCACCGAACCGACAGGGAAAGGGGCAGATACGCAGTATTTT.

The V gene is TRBV15, the J gene TRBJ2-1; 13 nucleotides align to TRBD2. This CDR3 spans 15 amino acids. J was trimmed by 1 base and V by 9 bases; bases with no gene match: 3. In germline, CDR1 is LNHNV, CDR2 YYDKDF (reference sequence). CDR3 residues: CATRLAGGSYNEQFF. The CDR3 nucleotides read TGTGCCACGCGACTAGCGGGGGGATCCTACAATGAGCAGTTCTTC.

The chain recombines TRBV4-1 with TRBJ1-5; D remains unclear. CDR3 length: 13 residues. Trimming left V 0 bases short and J 6 bases short, with 6 bases between. From germline, CDR1 is MGHRA and CDR2 YSYEKL. CDR3 bases: TGCGCCAGCAGCCAAGATTCTGGTCAGCCCCAGCATTTT. Translated: CASSQDSGQPQHF.

This clone has just a few counts. V is TRBV16 and J is TRBJ2-3, with unresolved D. CDR3 size: 12 residues. The germline gives CDR1 KGHSY, CDR2 FQNENV. Trimming removed 3 bases from V and 4 bases from J, with 5 bases in between. The CDR3 nucleotides are TGTGCCAGCAGCCACGGCTCAGATACGCAGTATTTT. Protein: CASSHGSDTQYF.